The sequence of this T cell receptor (beta chain) was determined in a study of neurological immune-mediated disorders. One entry per CDR3 protein, called by TCRdb with MiXCR from the 5' RACE reads. In the table there are 90,000 to 100,000 distinct CDR3 sequences, around 3.4% of which are singletons. The germline gives CDR1 MNHEY, CDR2 SMNVEV (reference sequence). The CDR3 is 12 amino acids. Trimming stripped 2 bases from V and 5 bases from J, with 7 bases between. Many counts were recorded for this clonotype. The receptor was isolated from a young woman with multiple sclerosis. This rearrangement joins TRBV27 to TRBJ2-7; D call uncertain. What was sequenced was PBMCs. The CDR3, as DNA: TGTGCCAGCAGTTTAATCGGCGACGAGCAGTACTTC. Translation gives CASSLIGDEQYF.